This T cell receptor beta chain was recorded in a study of blood T cell repertoires in COVID-19. At the level of the study: T cells, B-cell-depleted T cells, or PBMCs supplied cDNA or gDNA.

This table comes from immunoSEQ multiplex PCR, and its TCRdb copy is limited to in-frame clones, with some not included. The table lists around 140,000 clones, 84% of them singletons, with 4% in the top ten. Germline assignment: CDR1 SGDLS and CDR2 YYNGEE. V shed 0 bases and J 4 bases; nucleotides not matched to a gene: 8. This CDR3 is 16 amino acids long. The receptor was derived from an older woman with acute or convalescent COVID-19. The V call is TRBV9, the J call TRBJ2-5, with 8 bases aligning to TRBD2. Sample: peripheral blood. The DNA for the CDR3 is TGTGCCAGCAGCGTAGCTCCAGGTCTAGCGGGAGAGACCCAGTACTTC. Its translation: CASSVAPGLAGETQYF. Using reference TRBV9 and TRBJ2-5 for the parts outside the CDR3, the full variable domain is DSGVTQTPKHLITATGQRVTLRCSPRSGDLSVYWYQQSLDQGLQFLIQYYNGEERAKGNILERFSAQQFPDLHSELNLSSLELGDSALYFCASSVAPGLAGETQYFGPGTRLLVL.